A selection of T cell receptor beta chains follows, all from one sample in a study of T cell repertoires in cytomegalovirus infection. Each CDR3 protein is one row after TCRdb ran MiXCR on the reads. The sample includes about 920,000 distinct CDR3 sequences, around 30% of them seen just once. The antigens of these receptors remain unknown. Material: cultured CD8+ T cells from PBMCs, obtained from culture after CMV antigen stimulation. The origin of the receptors is a human donor in good health (CMV status not recorded). Some clones in this sample may be carry-over from other donors' samples. Both conserved end residues are part of each CDR3. A D gene is named only where the DNA matches it firmly. Size values are once, few and many counts, or a class for expanded clones, and some rows have none.

D gene: TRBD1; J gene: TRBJ1-2; V gene: TRBV27; clone size: NA; CDR3 DNA: TGTGCCAGCAGTTTCACCGGGACAGGGGGCACCAATGGCTACACCTTC; CDR3 protein: CASSFTGTGGTNGYTF
D gene: NA; J gene: TRBJ2-1; V gene: TRBV24-1; clone size: NA; CDR3 DNA: TGTGCCACCAGGACTGGGCAGGGCTCCTACAATGAGCAGTTCTTC; CDR3 protein: CATRTGQGSYNEQFF
D gene: TRBD1; J gene: TRBJ2-2; V gene: TRBV7-9; clone size: few; CDR3 DNA: TGTGCCAGCAGTGGGACAGGGGGCGACGGCGGGGAGCTGTTTTTT; CDR3 protein: CASSGTGGDGGELFF
D gene: NA; J gene: TRBJ2-3; V gene: TRBV6-6; clone size: NA; CDR3 DNA: TGTGCCAGCAGTTATGTAGCAGCGGGCGACACAGATACGCAGTATTTT; CDR3 protein: CASSYVAAGDTDTQYF
D gene: NA; J gene: TRBJ2-7; V gene: TRBV5-1; clone size: few; CDR3 DNA: TGCGCCAGCAGCTTAGGAGAGGGATTCTACGAGCAGTACTTC; CDR3 protein: CASSLGEGFYEQYF
D gene: NA; J gene: TRBJ1-4; V gene: TRBV7-9; clone size: few; CDR3 DNA: TGTGCCAGCAGCTTGGCCGGGGAGGGTGAAAAACTGTTTTTT; CDR3 protein: CASSLAGEGEKLFF
D gene: NA; J gene: TRBJ2-5; V gene: TRBV10-3; clone size: NA; CDR3 DNA: TGTGCCATCAGTGAGGGCGGCCAAGAGACCCAGTACTTC; CDR3 protein: CAISEGGQETQYF
D gene: TRBD1; J gene: TRBJ2-5; V gene: TRBV7-9; clone size: few; CDR3 DNA: TGTGCCAGCAGCCGGACAGGGGGCCCAGAGGGAGAGACCCAGTACTTC; CDR3 protein: CASSRTGGPEGETQYF
D gene: TRBD2; J gene: TRBJ2-3; V gene: TRBV9; clone size: NA; CDR3 DNA: TGTGCCAGCAGCCCGAGTCCCGGACTAGCGACCAGCACAGATACGCAGTATTTT; CDR3 protein: CASSPSPGLATSTDTQYF
D gene: NA; J gene: TRBJ1-1; V gene: TRBV7-2; clone size: NA; CDR3 DNA: TGTGCCAGCAGCTTAGAGGTCCTCCCGAACACTGAAGCTTTCTTT; CDR3 protein: CASSLEVLPNTEAFF
D gene: TRBD1; J gene: TRBJ1-4; V gene: TRBV7-2; clone size: NA; CDR3 DNA: TGTGCCAGCAGCTTATGGGGACAGGGTAATGAAAAACTGTTTTTT; CDR3 protein: CASSLWGQGNEKLFF
D gene: TRBD2; J gene: TRBJ2-1; V gene: TRBV29-1; clone size: NA; CDR3 DNA: TGCAGCGTTGAAGGGCTAGCGGGGGACTCCTACAATGAGCAGTTCTTC; CDR3 protein: CSVEGLAGDSYNEQFF
D gene: NA; J gene: TRBJ1-3; V gene: TRBV7-9; clone size: few; CDR3 DNA: TGTGCCAGCAGCTTCCAACCGAGACCCAAGAACGAAAACACCATATATTTT; CDR3 protein: CASSFQPRPKNENTIYF
D gene: NA; J gene: TRBJ2-7; V gene: TRBV20-1; clone size: NA; CDR3 DNA: TGCAGTGCTAGAGATTGGAACAGGGATCCCTACGAGCAGTACTTC; CDR3 protein: CSARDWNRDPYEQYF
D gene: NA; J gene: TRBJ1-3; V gene: TRBV28; clone size: NA; CDR3 DNA: TGTGCCAGCAGGCGGTCGGGGGCCGCTCTCTCTGGAAACACCATATATTTT; CDR3 protein: CASRRSGAALSGNTIYF
D gene: TRBD1; J gene: TRBJ1-1; V gene: TRBV12-3/TRBV12-4; clone size: many; CDR3 DNA: TGTGCCAGCAGTTCCAGACAGGGGGCGCGGAGAACTGAAGCTTTCTTT; CDR3 protein: CASSSRQGARRTEAFF
D gene: NA; J gene: TRBJ2-1; V gene: TRBV19; clone size: once; CDR3 DNA: TGTGCCAGTAGTAAAGGGGAGGTAGGCAATGAGCAGTTCTTC; CDR3 protein: CASSKGEVGNEQFF
D gene: NA; J gene: TRBJ1-2; V gene: TRBV12-3/TRBV12-4; clone size: many; CDR3 DNA: TGTGCCAGCAGTTTTGGGACAAGCTATGGCTACACCTTC; CDR3 protein: CASSFGTSYGYTF
D gene: TRBD1; J gene: TRBJ1-3; V gene: TRBV2; clone size: few; CDR3 DNA: TGTGCCAGCAGTGGGGACAGGGAAACCGGAAACACCATATATTTT; CDR3 protein: CASSGDRETGNTIYF
D gene: TRBD1; J gene: TRBJ1-5; V gene: TRBV27; clone size: few; CDR3 DNA: TGTGCCAGCAGTTCGGGACAGGGCCTTTATAGCAATCAGCCCCAGCATTTT; CDR3 protein: CASSSGQGLYSNQPQHF
D gene: NA; J gene: TRBJ1-2; V gene: TRBV12-3/TRBV12-4; clone size: few; CDR3 DNA: TGTGCCAGCAGTCGGACCGGGACGGACGTTTATGGCTACACCTTC; CDR3 protein: CASSRTGTDVYGYTF
D gene: TRBD1; J gene: TRBJ1-5; V gene: TRBV11-3; clone size: few; CDR3 DNA: TGTGCCAGCAGCTTAGATCAGGGACAGGGTTTTCCCAATCAGCCCCAGCATTTT; CDR3 protein: CASSLDQGQGFPNQPQHF
D gene: TRBD1; J gene: TRBJ2-1; V gene: TRBV6-5; clone size: NA; CDR3 DNA: TGTGCCAGCAGTTACTCAGAGTGGGACAGGGTCAGGAATGAGCAGTTCTTC; CDR3 protein: CASSYSEWDRVRNEQFF
D gene: NA; J gene: TRBJ1-1; V gene: TRBV10-3; clone size: NA; CDR3 DNA: TGTGCCATCAGGCAGACAGGGAACACTGAAGCTTTCTTT; CDR3 protein: CAIRQTGNTEAFF
D gene: NA; J gene: TRBJ2-1; V gene: TRBV6-2/TRBV6-3; clone size: NA; CDR3 DNA: TGTGCCAGCAGTTACGGGGGGGCCCCAACCTACAATGAGCAGTTCTTC; CDR3 protein: CASSYGGAPTYNEQFF
D gene: TRBD1; J gene: TRBJ2-1; V gene: TRBV12-5; clone size: few; CDR3 DNA: TGTGCTAGTGGTTTGACCGGGACAGGGAAATCCTACAATGAGCAGTTCTTC; CDR3 protein: CASGLTGTGKSYNEQFF
D gene: NA; J gene: TRBJ1-1; V gene: TRBV12-3/TRBV12-4; clone size: many; CDR3 DNA: TGTGCCAGCAGTTTTCCCGGGACGAACACTGAAGCTTTCTTT; CDR3 protein: CASSFPGTNTEAFF
D gene: NA; J gene: TRBJ1-6; V gene: TRBV4-2; clone size: NA; CDR3 DNA: TGTGCCAGCAGCCAAGCGTCGAATTCACCCCTCCACTTT; CDR3 protein: CASSQASNSPLHF
D gene: NA; J gene: TRBJ2-5; V gene: TRBV7-6; clone size: many; CDR3 DNA: TGTGCCAGCAGCCAAAGGCCCTTTAGCGTCCAAGAGACCCAGTACTTC; CDR3 protein: CASSQRPFSVQETQYF
D gene: TRBD2; J gene: TRBJ2-2; V gene: TRBV7-9; clone size: few; CDR3 DNA: TGTGCCAGCAGCTTAGTCACTAGCGGGGTAACCGGGGAGCTGTTTTTT; CDR3 protein: CASSLVTSGVTGELFF
D gene: NA; J gene: TRBJ1-2; V gene: TRBV2; clone size: NA; CDR3 DNA: TGTGCCAGCAGTGAAGCCCCAGGTGCCCTTAACTATGGCTACACCTTC; CDR3 protein: CASSEAPGALNYGYTF
D gene: NA; J gene: TRBJ2-1; V gene: TRBV19; clone size: few; CDR3 DNA: TGTGCCAGTAGTTACGGGGGCGCCTATGAGCAGTTCTTC; CDR3 protein: CASSYGGAYEQFF
D gene: NA; J gene: TRBJ2-1; V gene: TRBV29-1; clone size: NA; CDR3 DNA: TGCAGCGTTGAAGTGGACTTCAAGGACGACAATGAGCAGTTCTTC; CDR3 protein: CSVEVDFKDDNEQFF
D gene: TRBD2; J gene: TRBJ2-1; V gene: TRBV4-1; clone size: NA; CDR3 DNA: TGCGCCAGCAGCCAGGGGACTAGCACCAATGAGCAGTTCTTC; CDR3 protein: CASSQGTSTNEQFF
D gene: NA; J gene: TRBJ1-2; V gene: TRBV7-9; clone size: NA; CDR3 DNA: TGTGCCAGCAGCTTAGCTTCACCCCGAGGGGTAAATAACTATGGCTACACCTTC; CDR3 protein: CASSLASPRGVNNYGYTF
D gene: NA; J gene: TRBJ2-3; V gene: TRBV28; clone size: few; CDR3 DNA: TGTGCCAGCAGCCGTTCTAGGACCGCGACAGATACGCAGTATTTT; CDR3 protein: CASSRSRTATDTQYF
D gene: NA; J gene: TRBJ1-1; V gene: TRBV9; clone size: NA; CDR3 DNA: TGTGCCAGCAGCGCTCATAACAGTGCCCCGAACACTGAAGCTTTCTTT; CDR3 protein: CASSAHNSAPNTEAFF
D gene: TRBD1; J gene: TRBJ1-2; V gene: TRBV15; clone size: few; CDR3 DNA: TGTGCCACCAGCGGTGGGACAGGGACAAACTATGGCTACACCTTC; CDR3 protein: CATSGGTGTNYGYTF
D gene: TRBD1; J gene: TRBJ1-5; V gene: TRBV7-9; clone size: few; CDR3 DNA: TGTGCCAGCAGCTTAGAGGAGGACAGGGGCCAGCCCCAGCATTTT; CDR3 protein: CASSLEEDRGQPQHF
D gene: NA; J gene: TRBJ2-1; V gene: TRBV29-1; clone size: NA; CDR3 DNA: TGCAGCGTTGAAGGAACCCCAAAGGGAGAGTACAATGAGCAGATCTTC; CDR3 protein: CSVEGTPKGEYNEQIF
D gene: TRBD1; J gene: TRBJ2-7; V gene: TRBV7-2; clone size: many; CDR3 DNA: TGTGCCAGCAGCACCATTACAGGACAGGTTTCCTACGAGCAGTACTTC; CDR3 protein: CASSTITGQVSYEQYF
D gene: NA; J gene: TRBJ2-4; V gene: TRBV19; clone size: few; CDR3 DNA: TGTGCCAGTAGTCCATCGGGGCGACCCGAAAACATTCAGTACTTC; CDR3 protein: CASSPSGRPENIQYF
D gene: NA; J gene: TRBJ2-7; V gene: TRBV15; clone size: NA; CDR3 DNA: TGTGCCACCAGCGTTCGGAGCTCCTACGAGCAGTACTTC; CDR3 protein: CATSVRSSYEQYF
D gene: TRBD2; J gene: TRBJ2-7; V gene: TRBV7-9; clone size: NA; CDR3 DNA: TGTGCCAGCAGGGACCTAGCGGGGGGGCTCCACGAGCAGTACTTC; CDR3 protein: CASRDLAGGLHEQYF
D gene: TRBD1; J gene: TRBJ2-3; V gene: TRBV6-2/TRBV6-3; clone size: few; CDR3 DNA: TGTGCCACCTTGTCGCCGGGACAGAGCACAGATACGCAGTATTTT; CDR3 protein: CATLSPGQSTDTQYF